This T cell receptor (beta chain) was retrieved from a study of blood T cell repertoires in COVID-19. Study as a whole: T cells, B-cell-depleted T cells, or PBMCs supplied cDNA or gDNA.

Germline assignment: CDR1 MDHEN and CDR2 SYDVKM. The junction had 2 bases not matched to a gene; V was cut back by 3 bases and J by 3 bases. This CDR3 contains 14 residues. Some clones are missing from TCRdb's copy, which holds only in-frame ones; the method was immunoSEQ multiplex PCR. This sample has over 150,000 clones, with 70% to 85% found just once. Material for sequencing was peripheral blood. This TCR was sampled from a woman aged 45-65 years with acute or convalescent COVID-19. The V call is TRBV28, the J call TRBJ2-7; 10 bases line up with TRBD1. The chain's CDR3 is CASSFRTGGYEQYF. CDR3 nucleotide sequence: TGTGCCAGCAGTTTTCGGACAGGGGGCTACGAGCAGTACTTC.